This TCR beta chain emerged from a study of early T cells in non-severe SARS-CoV-2 infection. One entry per CDR3 protein results from TCRdb running MiXCR on the 5' RACE reads. The repertoire holds about 25,000 distinct CDR3 sequences, with approximately 5% as singletons. V was clipped by 3 bases and J by 4 bases; unmatched bases: 10. The germline gives CDR1 SGHRS, CDR2 YFSETQ. The CDR3 sequence is 16 residues long. The table lists this clonotype with many counts. This TCR came from an adult who was a healthcare worker with PCR-confirmed SARS-CoV-2 infection or an uninfected control (not recorded which). This chain joins TRBV5-1 and TRBJ2-3; 8 nucleotides align to TRBD2. The sequenced sample was whole blood. CDR3 in DNA: TGCGCCAGCAGCTGGGAAGCGGGAGTCGGTGCAGATACGCAGTATTTT. This gives the protein CASSWEAGVGADTQYF.